The T cell receptor beta chain under discussion was sequenced for a study of blood T cell repertoires in COVID-19. As for the study in general: Samples representing acute and convalescent COVID-19 were sourced from the United States, Italy and Spain.

Method: immunoSEQ multiplex PCR; TCRdb's copy keeps in-frame clones and lacks some. The sample has 350,000 to 400,000 clones, approximately 90% seen once. Participant-reported clinical history was the basis for cohort assignment. The CDR3 loop spans 14 amino acids. Germline V gives CDR1 SEHNR, CDR2 FQNEAQ (reference sequence). Trimming left V 4 bases short and J 4 bases short, with 14 bases between. This TCR was recovered from a woman between 40 and 55 years old who had been exposed to COVID-19. Sequencing was done on a sample of PBMCs or T cells enriched from blood (not recorded which). The chain employs TRBV7-9 and TRBJ2-7, with D perhaps TRBD1 (5 bases). The CDR3 DNA sequence: TGTGCCAGCAGCTCCCAGGGCGGATTTTACGAGCAGTACTTC. Its translation is CASSSQGGFYEQYF.